This T cell receptor beta chain originates from a study of human T cells and chemical hapten exposure (dated by TCRdb to 2020 to 2022). For the study in its entirety: For sensitization, 2% DPC in acetone was applied to a roughly 2 cm by roughly 2 cm area of upper inner arm skin. Around 30 alopecia patients provided blood for TCR sequencing at one to four time points (pre-sensitization, 2, 6 and 24 weeks). Blood samples were taken from patients before sensitization (week 0) and at 2, 6 and about 24 weeks after DPC sensitization. Patch tests used Finn chambers with 0.01% DPC on the upper back, scored after 6 days by International Contact Dermatitis Research Group standards. Libraries were combined into a pool for sequencing, and differences in TCR yield between samples came mainly from small differences in library volumes within the pool. Most of the patients in the cohort were female, and the cohort covered alopecia areata with under or over 50% scalp involvement, alopecia totalis and alopecia universalis. Throughout the study period of approximately 23 weeks, patients also received therapeutic DPC doses to the scalp every week. In alopecia patients, the study followed how the peripheral blood TCR repertoire changed in vivo over primary and secondary sensitization to diphenylcyclopropenone (DPC), a hapten. Overall study results and their limits: Compared with pre-sensitization or healthy control sets, expanded TCRs formed significantly more large CDR3 similarity clusters, which is consistent with antigen-driven responses. All patients had alopecia, a presumed autoimmune disease, so their immune response might differ from that of healthy individuals. A positive correlation was found between the number of PT1 expanded TCRs and patch test score, with significance reached at thresholds 8, 16 and 32 but not 4. After repeated subsampling, changes were observed in the strength of the expansion versus patch-test correlation and in the threshold at which the correlation became significant. DPC sensitization did not change how many TCRs were above 1 in 1000 frequency, and no evidence was found of alterations in global repertoire structure.

V ends up 0 bases short and J 2 bases short, with an unmatched junction base count of 0. The germline V gene (reference sequence) supplies CDR1 SGHNT and CDR2 YYREEE. The CDR3, from cysteine to phenylalanine, totals 15 residues. The DNA shown is the 45-base CDR3, in frame from base 1. Sample time point, as interpreted from the label and publication: pre-sensitization, week 0. The treatment or condition label, read with the paper, signifies: therapeutic diphenylcyclopropenone sensitization with weekly scalp DPC. At every patch-test visit, the blood draw took place before the patch test was put on. Eligible patients were aged 18 to 70, diagnosed with alopecia, deemed suitable for DPC therapy, and excluded if pregnant. Total RNA was extracted from unfractionated whole blood that had been collected in Tempus Blood RNA tubes. This clonotype was recorded many times. This clone's antigen is unknown. Per-nucleotide qualities are absent, and no much larger clonotype sits a single base away.

The library was prepared using RACE. Data came from a NextSeq 500. During library preparation, unique molecular identifiers were attached to individual cDNA molecules so that TCRs could be counted in a quantitative, reproducible way. Both TCR alpha and TCR beta chains were sequenced from each blood RNA sample. The study's own analysis went as follows. A median of about 87,000 TCRs per sample was observed, with a range of about 20,000 to 750,000. The Decombinator software suite was used to annotate the V, J and CDR3 of the TCR reads. For PS versus PT1 abundance plots, all samples were subsampled to the same number of TCRs (28,000). Expanded TCRs were defined as absent before sensitization and observed at least eight times at the 2-week time point. The raw public data were reprocessed by TCRdb itself: fastp quality trimming at Q25, MiXCR clonotype calling, in-frame beta chains only. Each record represents a unique CDR3 protein, reported with the most common genes and DNA among its rows. The V and J calls were not made by the authors but by TCRdb's processing. This sample holds around 260,000 distinct CDR3 sequences; over 8% were observed only once. The ten biggest clones cover under 2.5% of the sample.

The clonotype was recovered from a woman aged 35 to 49 with alopecia areata. Some clones in this sample may be carry-over from other donors' samples. The chain is encoded by TRBV5-4 joined to TRBJ2-1, and 9 junction bases match TRBD2. This sample comprised whole blood, obtained in connection with sensitization to the hapten diphenylcyclopropenone (DPC). The DNA sequence is TGTGCCAGCAGCTTGGGCGGGGGGGCCTACAATGAGCAGTTCTTC. Translated, it gives CASSLGGGAYNEQFF.